This TCR beta chain was retrieved from a study of blood T cell repertoires in COVID-19. Study-level information: Samples came from the United States, Italy and Spain, spanning acute and convalescent COVID-19. Nucleic acid was either cDNA or gDNA, and it came from T cells, B-cell-depleted T cells, or PBMCs.

Original analysis: Reference gene primer amplification in the assay estimated nucleated cell counts. Libraries were prepared by immunoSEQ multiplex PCR; TCRdb keeps only in-frame clonotypes and omits some of them. V and J calls and clone size are those listed in that table; D and trimming were worked out from the DNA. The sample has about 320,000 clones; 65% to 90% are singletons. This CDR3 is 17 amino acids long. Germline trimming cut 0 bases from V and 7 bases from J; bases unmatched to any gene: 12. Germline CDR1 reads LGHDT; CDR2 reads YNNKEL (reference sequence). The sequencing input was peripheral blood. The sequence came from a human donor in a cohort sampled during active COVID-19. This sequence joins TRBV3-1 (or the pseudogene TRBV3-2) and TRBJ2-7; 10 bases agree with TRBD2. The CDR3 region has the DNA TGTGCCAGCAGCCAAGATCAACTAGCGGGGCGCCTGGGGGAGCAGTACTTC. Amino acid sequence: CASSQDQLAGRLGEQYF.